This TCR beta chain was recorded in a study of blood T cell repertoires in COVID-19. Turning to the study itself: T cells, B-cell-depleted T cells, or PBMCs supplied cDNA or gDNA.

V was clipped by 4 bases and J by 0 bases, with 10 bases between them. The CDR3 consists of 16 residues. CDR1 and CDR2 from the germline V gene are LGHDT and YNNKEL (reference sequence). The repertoire was sequenced with immunoSEQ multiplex PCR; TCRdb's copy has only in-frame clones and lacks some. Of some 270,000 clones listed, 85% to 90% are singletons. Sample: peripheral blood. The V and J genes are TRBV3-1 (or the pseudogene TRBV3-2) and TRBJ1-6; no definite D call. The TCR comes from a man aged 25-45 years with acute or convalescent COVID-19. As DNA, the CDR3 is TGTGCCAGCAGCCTTGGACTCAGCTCCTATAATTCACCCCTCCACTTT. Its translation is CASSLGLSSYNSPLHF.